What follows are 10 T cell receptor beta chains derived from one specimen sequenced in a study of blood T cell repertoires in COVID-19. Generated by immunoSEQ multiplex PCR, the TCRdb table keeps only in-frame clones and is missing some. The data show 50,000 to 65,000 clones, around 80% seen once. Sequencing was done on a sample of peripheral blood. The receptors shown here come from a human donor in a cohort sampled during active COVID-19.

The chain couples TRBV5-1 to TRBJ1-1, with TRBD1 as a possible D gene (6 bases). V lost 0 bases and J lost 1, with 7 bases in between. The germline V gene encodes CDR1 SGHRS and CDR2 YFSETQ. The CDR3 runs 14 residues. The CDR3 region is CASSLEGQNTEAFF. The CDR3 DNA reads as TGCGCCAGCAGCTTGGAGGGACAGAACACTGAAGCTTTCTTT. Using reference TRBV5-1 and TRBJ1-1 for the parts outside the CDR3, the full variable domain is KAGVTQTPRYLIKTRGQQVTLSCSPISGHRSVSWYQQTPGQGLQFLFEYFSETQRNKGNFPGRFSGRQFSNSRSEMNVSTLELGDSALYLCASSLEGQNTEAFFGQGTRLTVV.

The chain's CDR3 is CASSFSDPLYGYTF. The CDR3 DNA reads TGCGCCAGCAGCTTTAGTGATCCTCTCTATGGCTACACCTTC. The rearrangement uses TRBV5-1 and TRBJ1-2; D gene uncertain. This CDR3 has 14 amino acids. Germline values: CDR1 SGHRS, CDR2 YFSETQ. V lost 2 bases and J lost 4, with 12 bases in between.

The chain joins TRBV11-3 to TRBJ2-2, with 10 nucleotides matching TRBD1. This CDR3 contains 15 residues. V lost 5 bases, J lost 3 bases, and 3 bases stayed unmatched. From germline, CDR1 is SGHNT and CDR2 YENEEA. CDR3 nucleotides: TGTGCCAGCAGCCTCGGGACAGGGGACACCGGGGAGCTGTTTTTT. As protein: CASSLGTGDTGELFF.

This chain links TRBV3-1 (or the pseudogene TRBV3-2) with TRBJ1-6, with D hard to call. The CDR3 sequence is 15 residues long. Germline CDR1 LGHDT, CDR2 YNNKEL (reference sequence). The V and J ends lost 1 base and 7 bases respectively, with 11 bases between them. CDR3 sequence reads: CASSQGRRENSPLHF. For the CDR3, the DNA is TGTGCCAGCAGCCAAGGGAGGAGGGAAAATTCACCCCTCCACTTT.

V gene TRBV18 combines with J gene TRBJ1-6, with 8 bases fitting TRBD1. From germline, CDR1 is KGHSH and CDR2 LQKENI. Trimming cost V 4 bases and J 7 bases; bases outside gene matches: 6. The CDR3 runs to 15 residues. The CDR3 region is CASSRTGRGNSPLHF. DNA for the CDR3: TGTGCCAGCTCACGGACAGGGCGAGGGAATTCACCCCTCCACTTT.

This rearrangement joins TRBV7-9 to TRBJ1-6, with no clear D. This CDR3 region has 19 residues. The germline V and J ends were trimmed by 0 bases and 0 bases, with 15 bases remaining between them. From germline, CDR1 is SEHNR and CDR2 FQNEAQ (reference sequence). CDR3: CASSLALFTGSSYNSPLHF. The CDR3 nucleotides read TGTGCCAGCAGCTTAGCCCTATTCACGGGGAGCTCCTATAATTCACCCCTCCACTTT. Combining the CDR3 with reference TRBV7-9 and TRBJ1-6 gives the whole variable domain DTGVSQNPRHKITKRGQNVTFRCDPISEHNRLYWYRQTLGQGPEFLTYFQNEAQLEKSRLLSDRFSAERPKGSFSTLEIQRTEQGDSAMYLCASSLALFTGSSYNSPLHFGNGTRLTVT.

The V and J genes are TRBV3-1 (or the pseudogene TRBV3-2) and TRBJ2-3, with 10 bases matching TRBD2. The trim removed 1 base at V and 6 bases at J, leaving 7 bases unmatched. Germline loops: CDR1 LGHDT, CDR2 YNNKEL (reference sequence). This CDR3 region has 16 residues. As DNA, the CDR3 is TGTGCCAGCAGCCAAGCTAGCGGGGGCGTCGGGGATACGCAGTATTTT. This codes for CASSQASGGVGDTQYF.

The chain links TRBV29-1 to TRBJ1-2; possible D gene TRBD1, 5 bases. The V end lost 3 bases, the J end lost 7 bases, and 12 bases lay between the germline ends. CDR1 and CDR2 from the germline V gene are SQVTM and ANQGSEA. The CDR3 sequence is 12 residues long. The CDR3 region is CSVDKAQGGYTF. For the CDR3, the DNA is TGCAGCGTTGATAAAGCGCAGGGTGGCTACACCTTC.

This clone was recorded once. V and J are TRBV5-1 and TRBJ2-2, with TRBD2 matching 11 bases. Trimming removed 8 bases from V and 3 bases from J; junction bases left unmatched: 9. The CDR3 is 16 amino acids. Germline loops: CDR1 SGHRS, CDR2 YFSETQ. The DNA of the CDR3 is TGCGCCAGTCTAACCGGGACTAGCGGCCACACCGGGGAGCTGTTTTTT. Amino acid sequence: CASLTGTSGHTGELFF.

The chain carries TRBV7-8 and TRBJ1-1; no reliable D call. The CDR3 is made up of 11 amino acids. Germline V lookup: CDR1 SGHVS, CDR2 FQNEAQ. V was clipped by 5 bases and J by 6 bases, with 7 bases between them. The DNA for the CDR3 is TGTGCCAGCAGCGCGGGCCCTGAAGCTTTCTTT. Its translation is CASSAGPEAFF.